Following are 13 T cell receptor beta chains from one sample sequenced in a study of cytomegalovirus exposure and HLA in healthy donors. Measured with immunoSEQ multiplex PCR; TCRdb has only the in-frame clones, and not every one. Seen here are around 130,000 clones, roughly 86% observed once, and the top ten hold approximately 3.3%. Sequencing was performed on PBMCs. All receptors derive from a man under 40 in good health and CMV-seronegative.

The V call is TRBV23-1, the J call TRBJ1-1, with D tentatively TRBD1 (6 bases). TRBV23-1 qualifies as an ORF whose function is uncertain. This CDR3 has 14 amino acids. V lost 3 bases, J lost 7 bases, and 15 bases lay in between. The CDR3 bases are TGCGCCAGCAGTCACCTTAGACAGGCAGATGAAGCTTTCTTT. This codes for CASSHLRQADEAFF.

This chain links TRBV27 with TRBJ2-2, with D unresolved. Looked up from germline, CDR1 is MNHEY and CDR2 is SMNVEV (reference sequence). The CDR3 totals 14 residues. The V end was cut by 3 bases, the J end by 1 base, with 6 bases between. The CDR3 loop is CASSFSQNTGELFF. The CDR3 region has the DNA TGTGCCAGCAGTTTCTCACAGAACACCGGGGAGCTGTTTTTT.

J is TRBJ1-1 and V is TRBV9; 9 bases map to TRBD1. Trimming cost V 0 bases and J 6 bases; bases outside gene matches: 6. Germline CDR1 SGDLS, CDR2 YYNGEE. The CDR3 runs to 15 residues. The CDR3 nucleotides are TGTGCCAGCAGCGTAGATGGGACAGGGTTTTCTGAAGCTTTCTTT. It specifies CASSVDGTGFSEAFF.

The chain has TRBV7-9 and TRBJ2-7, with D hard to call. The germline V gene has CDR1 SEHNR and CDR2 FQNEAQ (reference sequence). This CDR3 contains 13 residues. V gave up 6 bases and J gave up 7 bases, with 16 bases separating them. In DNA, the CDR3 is TGTGCCAGCAGACTCGGGTCCCAGAGGGAGCAGTACTTC. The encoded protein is CASRLGSQREQYF.

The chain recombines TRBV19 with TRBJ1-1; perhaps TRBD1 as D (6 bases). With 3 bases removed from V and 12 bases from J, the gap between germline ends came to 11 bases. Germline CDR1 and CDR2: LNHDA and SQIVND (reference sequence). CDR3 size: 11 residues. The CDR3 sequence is CASSMPGATFF. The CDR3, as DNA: TGTGCCAGTAGTATGCCAGGGGCAACTTTCTTT.

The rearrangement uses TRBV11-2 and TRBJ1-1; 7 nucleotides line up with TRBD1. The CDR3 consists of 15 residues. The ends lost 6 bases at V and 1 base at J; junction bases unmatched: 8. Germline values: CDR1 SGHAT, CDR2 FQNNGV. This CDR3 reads CASRITGAGNTEAFF. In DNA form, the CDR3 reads TGTGCCAGCAGGATTACAGGGGCCGGGAACACTGAAGCTTTCTTT. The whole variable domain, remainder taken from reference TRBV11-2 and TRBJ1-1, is EAGVAQSPRYKIIEKRQSVAFWCNPISGHATLYWYQQILGQGPKLLIQFQNNGVVDDSQLPKDRFSAERLKGVDSTLKIQPAKLEDSAVYLCASRITGAGNTEAFFGQGTRLTVV.

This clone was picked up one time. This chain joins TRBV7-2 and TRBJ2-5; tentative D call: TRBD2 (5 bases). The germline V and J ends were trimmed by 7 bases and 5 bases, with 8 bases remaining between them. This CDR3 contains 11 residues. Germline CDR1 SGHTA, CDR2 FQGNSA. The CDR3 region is CASTRGETQYF. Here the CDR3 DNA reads TGTGCCAGCACCCGAGGGGAGACCCAGTACTTC.

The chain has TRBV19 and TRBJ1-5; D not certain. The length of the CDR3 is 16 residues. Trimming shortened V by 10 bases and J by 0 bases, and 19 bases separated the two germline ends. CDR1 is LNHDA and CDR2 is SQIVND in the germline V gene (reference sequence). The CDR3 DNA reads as TGTGCCACTCGGAGGGAGGGCCATTATAGCAATCAGCCCCAGCATTTT. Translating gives CATRREGHYSNQPQHF. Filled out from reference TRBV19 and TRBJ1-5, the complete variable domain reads DGGITQSPKYLFRKEGQNVTLSCEQNLNHDAMYWYRQDPGQGLRLIYYSQIVNDFQKGDIAEGYSVSREKKESFPLTVTSAQKNPTAFYLCATRREGHYSNQPQHFGDGTRLSIL.

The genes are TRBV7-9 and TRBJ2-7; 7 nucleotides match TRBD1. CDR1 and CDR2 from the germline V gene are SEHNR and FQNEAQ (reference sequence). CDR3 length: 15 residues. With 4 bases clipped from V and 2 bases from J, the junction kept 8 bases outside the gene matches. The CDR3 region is CASSSLGTGAYEQYF. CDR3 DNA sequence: TGTGCCAGCAGCTCCCTGGGCACAGGGGCCTACGAGCAGTACTTC.

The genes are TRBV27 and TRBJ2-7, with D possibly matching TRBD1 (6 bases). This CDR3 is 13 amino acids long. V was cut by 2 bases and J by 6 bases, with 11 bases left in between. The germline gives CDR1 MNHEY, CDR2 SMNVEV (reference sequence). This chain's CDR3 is CASSLTDSGEQYF. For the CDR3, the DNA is TGTGCCAGCAGTTTAACGGACAGCGGCGAGCAGTACTTC.

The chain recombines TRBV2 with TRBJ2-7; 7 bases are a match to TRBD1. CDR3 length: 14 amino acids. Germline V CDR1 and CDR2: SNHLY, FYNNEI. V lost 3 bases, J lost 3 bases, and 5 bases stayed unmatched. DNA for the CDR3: TGTGCCAGCAGTGATGGGACAGACGACTACGAGCAGTACTTC. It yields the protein CASSDGTDDYEQYF.

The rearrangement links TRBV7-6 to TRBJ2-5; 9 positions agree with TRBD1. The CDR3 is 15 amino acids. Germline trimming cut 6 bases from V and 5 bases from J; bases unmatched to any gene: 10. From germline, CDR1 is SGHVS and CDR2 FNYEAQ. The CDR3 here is CASRLHRGLEETQYF. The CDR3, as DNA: TGTGCCAGCAGACTCCACAGGGGGCTGGAGGAGACCCAGTACTTC.

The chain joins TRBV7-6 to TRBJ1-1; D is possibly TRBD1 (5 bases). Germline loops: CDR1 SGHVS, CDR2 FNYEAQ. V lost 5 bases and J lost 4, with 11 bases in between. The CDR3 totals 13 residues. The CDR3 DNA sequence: TGTGCCAGCAGCCAAGGACACATCACTGAAGCTTTCTTT. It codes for CASSQGHITEAFF.